This T cell receptor beta chain comes out of a study of T cell responses to AZD1222 COVID-19 vaccine. The study, taken as a whole, reports: Following two doses of AZD1222, Spike-specific TCR breadth and depth rose.

Measured with immunoSEQ multiplex PCR; TCRdb has only the in-frame clones, and not every one. The data show under 200,000 clones, 94% seen once. Trimming removed 2 bases from V and 2 bases from J; junction bases left unmatched: 2. The CDR3 is 14 residues long. Germline V gene lookup returns CDR1 SGHKS and CDR2 YYEKEE (reference sequence). Concerning this clone itself: Its specificity is unknown.

The TCR was taken from an adult in good health. The gene calls are TRBV5-5 and TRBJ2-7, with TRBD1 identical over 9 bases. Sequenced here: peripheral blood, sampled on day 0 of AZD1222 vaccination. The CDR3 DNA reads TGTGCCAGCAGCTTAGGGACAGGGACCTACGAGCAGTACTTC. This codes for CASSLGTGTYEQYF.